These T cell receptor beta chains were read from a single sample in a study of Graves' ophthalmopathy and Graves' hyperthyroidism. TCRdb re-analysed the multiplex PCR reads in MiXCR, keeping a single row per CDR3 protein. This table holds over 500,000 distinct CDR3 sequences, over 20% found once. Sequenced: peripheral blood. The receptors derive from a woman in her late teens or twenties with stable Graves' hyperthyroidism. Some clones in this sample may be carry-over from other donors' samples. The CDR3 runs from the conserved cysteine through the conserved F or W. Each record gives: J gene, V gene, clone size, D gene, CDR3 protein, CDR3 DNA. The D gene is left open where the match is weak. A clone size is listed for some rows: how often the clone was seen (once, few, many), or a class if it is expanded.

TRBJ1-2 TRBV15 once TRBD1 CATSREGDRVGRGYTF TGTGCCACCAGCAGGGAAGGGGACAGGGTTGGGCGCGGCTACACCTTC
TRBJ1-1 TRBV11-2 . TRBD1 CASSFTGAPMNTEAFF TGTGCCAGCAGCTTTACAGGGGCTCCTATGAACACTGAAGCTTTCTTT
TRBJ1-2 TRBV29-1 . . CSVEGRVPYGYTF TGCAGCGTTGAAGGACGAGTTCCCTATGGCTACACCTTC
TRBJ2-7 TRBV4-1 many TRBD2 CASARLAGGYEQYF TGCGCCAGCGCCAGGCTAGCGGGGGGGTACGAGCAGTACTTC
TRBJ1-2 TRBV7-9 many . CASSRDKYGYTF TGTGCCAGCAGCCGCGACAAGTATGGCTACACCTTC
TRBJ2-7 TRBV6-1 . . CATDSEPSYEQYF TGTGCCACCGACTCGGAGCCTTCCTACGAGCAGTACTTC
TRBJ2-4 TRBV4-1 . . CASSQGWAIAKNIQYF TGCGCCAGCAGCCAAGGCTGGGCAATAGCCAAAAACATTCAGTACTTC
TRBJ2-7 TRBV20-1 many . CSARGGSRYEQYF TGCAGTGCTAGAGGGGGCTCCCGGTACGAGCAGTACTTC
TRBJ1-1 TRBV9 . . CASSVEIWYTDAFF TGTGCCAGCAGCGTAGAAATATGGTACACTGATGCTTTCTTT
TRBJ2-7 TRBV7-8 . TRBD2 CASSKAGTSGYEHYF TGTGCCAGCAGCAAAGCGGGGACTAGCGGTTACGAGCATTACTTC
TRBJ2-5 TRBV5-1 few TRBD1 CASSFKGARETQYF TGCGCCAGCAGCTTTAAGGGGGCCAGGGAGACCCAGTACTTC
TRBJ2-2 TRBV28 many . CASSLWGWSDANTGELFF TGTGCCAGCAGTTTATGGGGTTGGTCCGATGCGAACACCGGGGAGCTGTTTTTT
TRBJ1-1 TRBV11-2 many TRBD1 CASSSTTGGTEAFF TGTGCCAGCAGCTCAACGACAGGGGGGACCGAAGCTTTCTTT
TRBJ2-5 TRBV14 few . CASSPSRRTQYF TGTGCCAGCAGCCCCTCGAGGAGGACCCAGTACTTC
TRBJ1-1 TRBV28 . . CASSPHMTSEAFF TGTGCCAGCAGTCCGCATATGACATCCGAAGCTTTCTTT
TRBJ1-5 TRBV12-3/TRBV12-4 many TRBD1 CASSSGQGLEPQHF TGTGCCAGCAGTTCCGGACAGGGGCTGGAGCCCCAGCATTTT
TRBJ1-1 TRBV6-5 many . CASSYSRRSEAFF TGTGCCAGCAGTTACAGTCGGCGGTCTGAAGCTTTCTTT
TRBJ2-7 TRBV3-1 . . CASSQDSPSYEQYF TGTGCCAGCAGCCAAGATAGCCCCTCCTACGAGCAGTACTTC
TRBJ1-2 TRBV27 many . CASSSRGPPYGYTF TGTGCCAGCAGTTCCCGGGGGCCTCCCTATGGCTACACCTTC
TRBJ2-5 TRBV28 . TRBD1 CASSPPATGGQETQYF TGTGCCAGCAGTCCACCCGCGACAGGGGGACAAGAGACCCAGTACTTC
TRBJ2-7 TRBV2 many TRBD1 CASSYPRDRTSGEQYF TGTGCCAGCAGTTACCCCCGGGACAGGACGTCTGGCGAGCAGTACTTC
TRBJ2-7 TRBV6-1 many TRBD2 CASSEAASGTIYEQYF TGTGCCAGCAGTGAAGCGGCTAGCGGGACGATCTACGAGCAGTACTTC
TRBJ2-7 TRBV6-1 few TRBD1 CASSEYWTGYEQYF TGTGCCAGCAGTGAATACTGGACAGGCTACGAGCAGTACTTC
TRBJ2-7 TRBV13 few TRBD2 CASSFRGGLGQYF TGTGCCAGCAGCTTCCGGGGGGGTTTAGGGCAGTACTTC
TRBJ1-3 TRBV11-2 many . CASSLVSGAGNTIYF TGTGCCAGCAGCTTAGTATCAGGGGCGGGAAACACCATATATTTT
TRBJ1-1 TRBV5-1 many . CASSSQVMNTEAFF TGCGCCAGCAGCTCTCAGGTCATGAACACTGAAGCTTTCTTT
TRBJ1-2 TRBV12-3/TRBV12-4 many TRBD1 CASSYGTGSPYGYTF TGTGCCAGCAGTTACGGGACAGGATCACCCTATGGCTACACCTTC
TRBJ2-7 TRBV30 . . CAWSRDLEQYF TGTGCCTGGTCCCGCGACCTCGAGCAGTACTTC
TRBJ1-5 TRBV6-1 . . CASSASGVPGGQPQHF TGTGCCAGCAGCGCCTCAGGAGTGCCTGGAGGACAGCCCCAGCATTTT
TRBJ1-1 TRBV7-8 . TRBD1 CASSRTGGSTEACF TGTGCCAGCAGCCGAACAGGGGGTAGTACTGAAGCTTGCTTT
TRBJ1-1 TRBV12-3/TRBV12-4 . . CASSLAGGQGRSFF TGTGCCAGCAGTTTAGCGGGAGGTCAGGGGCGGTCTTTCTTT
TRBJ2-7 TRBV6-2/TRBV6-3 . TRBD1 CASSYSGQGHEQYF TGTGCCAGCAGTTACTCCGGACAGGGCCACGAGCAGTACTTC
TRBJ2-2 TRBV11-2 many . CASSLGGFYTGELFF TGTGCCAGCAGCTTAGGCGGGTTTTACACCGGGGAGCTGTTTTTT
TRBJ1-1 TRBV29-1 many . CSVRDRWDTEAFF TGCAGCGTTCGGGACCGCTGGGACACTGAAGCTTTCTTT
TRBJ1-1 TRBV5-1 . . CASSYNPNTNTEAFF TGCGCCAGCAGCTACAACCCAAACACGAACACTGAAGCTTTCTTT
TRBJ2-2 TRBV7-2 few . CASSLAQVFTGELFF TGTGCCAGCAGCTTAGCACAAGTATTCACCGGGGAGCTGTTTTTT
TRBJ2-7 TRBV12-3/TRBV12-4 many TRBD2 CASSLVWGSGGSYEQYF TGTGCCAGCAGTTTAGTGTGGGGTAGCGGGGGCTCCTACGAGCAGTACTTC
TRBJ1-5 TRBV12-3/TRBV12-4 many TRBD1 CASSLRGLDQPQHF TGTGCCAGCAGTCTCAGGGGGCTGGATCAGCCCCAGCATTTT
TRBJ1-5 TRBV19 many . CASKGLGNQPQHF TGTGCCAGTAAGGGGCTTGGCAATCAGCCCCAGCATTTT
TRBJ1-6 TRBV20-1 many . CSASRSAYNSPLHF TGCAGTGCTTCTCGTTCGGCCTATAATTCACCCCTCCACTTT
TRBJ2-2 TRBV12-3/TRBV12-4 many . CASSLGRGLTGELFF TGTGCCAGCAGTTTAGGGCGGGGTCTCACCGGGGAGCTGTTTTTT
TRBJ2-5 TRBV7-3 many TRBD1 CASSLQGRGSGETQYF TGTGCCAGCAGCTTACAGGGCAGGGGGTCTGGCGAGACCCAGTACTTC
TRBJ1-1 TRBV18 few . CASSWSYTDVPEAFF TGTGCCAGCTCATGGTCTTACACGGACGTCCCTGAAGCTTTCTTT
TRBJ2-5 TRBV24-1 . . CATSDLDGKETQYF TGTGCCACCAGTGATTTAGACGGCAAAGAGACCCAGTACTTC